A single TCR beta chain is shown here with its context. Its antigen is undetermined. Some clones are missing from TCRdb's copy, which holds only in-frame ones; the method was immunoSEQ multiplex PCR. The data hold approximately 70,000 clones, with over 60% observed a single time. In the ViraFEST assay, antigen-specific CD4+ clonotypes were identified by expansion after peptide-pool stimulation. Culture lasted roughly eleven days before CD4+ T cell isolation. Between March and December 2020, the person had a SARS-CoV-2 infection that PCR confirmed. After over 1.5 million PBMC were placed in each well, they were cultured with approximately 10 IU/ml IL-2 and roughly 10 ug/ml peptides. Germline V gives CDR1 SGHNT, CDR2 YYREEE (reference sequence). This CDR3 spans 14 amino acids. Trimming pared 2 bases from V and 2 bases from J, leaving 11 bases between. The data are from a study of vaccination effects on CD4 cells after COVID-19.

This material consisted of CD4+ T cells from PBMCs cultured with HIV peptides, taken before COVID-19 vaccination. The subset denotes: HIV-1 Nef peptide pool negative control/reference culture. The TCR comes from a human donor who had a prior SARS-CoV-2 infection. The V gene is TRBV5-4, the J gene TRBJ2-7; no reliable D call. The CDR3, as DNA: TGTGCCAGCAGCTTCTCCAGTGGGACCTACGAGCAGTACTTC. Translated: CASSFSSGTYEQYF.